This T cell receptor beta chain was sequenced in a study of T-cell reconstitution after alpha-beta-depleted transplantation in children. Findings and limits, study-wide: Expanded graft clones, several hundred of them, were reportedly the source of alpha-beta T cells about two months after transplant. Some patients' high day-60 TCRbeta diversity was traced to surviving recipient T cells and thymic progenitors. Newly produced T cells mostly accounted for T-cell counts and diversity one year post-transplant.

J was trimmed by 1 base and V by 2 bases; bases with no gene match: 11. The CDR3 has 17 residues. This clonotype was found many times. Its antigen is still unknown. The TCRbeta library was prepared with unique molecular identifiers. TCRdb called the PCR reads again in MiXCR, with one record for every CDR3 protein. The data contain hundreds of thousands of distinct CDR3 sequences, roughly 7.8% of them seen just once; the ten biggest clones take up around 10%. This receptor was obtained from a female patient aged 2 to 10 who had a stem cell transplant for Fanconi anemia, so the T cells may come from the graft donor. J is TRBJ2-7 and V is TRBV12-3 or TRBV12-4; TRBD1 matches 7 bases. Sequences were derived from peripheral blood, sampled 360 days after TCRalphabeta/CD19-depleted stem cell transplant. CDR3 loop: CASSLRGQAPQSYEQYF. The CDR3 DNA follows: TGTGCCAGCAGTTTAAGAGGACAGGCCCCCCAATCCTACGAGCAGTACTTC.